The next 18 T cell receptor beta chains were all read from a single sample in a study of beta chain features in type 1 diabetes. For these TCRs, the target antigens are not known. Overall study findings and caveats: The study found moderately but significantly shorter TCRB CDR3s in all four CD4+ subsets of Type 1 diabetes patients.

Sequenced material consisted of expressed TCRB transcripts (all of the isolated RNA was reverse transcribed). This table comes from immunoSEQ multiplex PCR, and its TCRdb copy is limited to in-frame clones, with some not included. In the table there are more than 550,000 clones, around 15% of which are singletons. The sample comprised naive CD4+ T cells from blood. The receptors stem from a man between 18 and 29 years old with type 1 diabetes.

This clone was detected a few times. The chain has TRBV12-1 and TRBJ2-5; the table's TRBD2 call for D was not verified on the DNA. TRBV12-1 is recorded as a pseudogene. The CDR3 extends over 15 amino acids. CDR3 sequence (DNA): TGTGCCAACCACTTCGAGCGGGGAGTCGGAGAGACCCAGTACTTC. It translates to CANHFERGVGETQYF.

The rearrangement joins TRBV19 to TRBJ2-5; D not resolved. This CDR3 contains 11 residues. Looked up from germline, CDR1 is LNHDA and CDR2 is SQIVND (reference sequence). V lost 6 bases and J lost 5, with 7 bases in between. The chain's CDR3 is CASSLRETQYF. Here the CDR3 DNA reads TGTGCCAGTAGCCTGAGGGAGACCCAGTACTTC.

The CDR3 DNA sequence: TGTGCCAGCAGCTTATTTCGGGGGAACACCGGGGAGCTGTTTTTT. This encodes CASSLFRGNTGELFF. The V and J genes are TRBV7-2 and TRBJ2-2, with a tentative D call TRBD2 (5 bases). The CDR3 spans 15 residues. The ends were cut back, 2 bases at V and 1 base at J, with 8 bases in the middle. The germline gives CDR1 SGHTA, CDR2 FQGNSA.

The sample holds a few counts of this clone. J is TRBJ2-5 and V is TRBV7-9, with a possible D match to TRBD1 (5 bases). The V end was cut by 6 bases, the J end by 3 bases, with 14 bases between. The length of the CDR3 is 14 residues. Germline CDR1 reads SEHNR; CDR2 reads FQNEAQ (reference sequence). Here the CDR3 DNA reads TGTGCCAGCAGTGATTCGACAGAAAAAGAGACCCAGTACTTC. This sequence encodes CASSDSTEKETQYF. Variable domain in full (rest from reference TRBV7-9 and TRBJ2-5): DTGVSQNPRHKITKRGQNVTFRCDPISEHNRLYWYRQTLGQGPEFLTYFQNEAQLEKSRLLSDRFSAERPKGSFSTLEIQRTEQGDSAMYLCASSDSTEKETQYFGPGTRLLVL.

J is TRBJ1-2 and V is TRBV29-1; 8 bases are shared with TRBD1. This CDR3 has 11 amino acids. Trimming took 7 bases from V and 5 from J; bases not matched to a gene: 3. Germline values: CDR1 SQVTM, CDR2 ANQGSEA. The DNA for the CDR3 is TGCAGCGCATGGACAGGGTATGGCTACACCTTC. Translated, it gives CSAWTGYGYTF.

The chain couples TRBV2 to TRBJ1-5; a weak D match, TRBD1 (5 bases). The CDR3 consists of 14 residues. CDR1 and CDR2 from the germline V gene are SNHLY and FYNNEI. Trimming stripped 7 bases from V and 5 bases from J, with 15 bases between. The CDR3 sequence: CASTGVVWDQPQHF. CDR3 nucleotides: TGTGCCAGCACGGGGGTGGTGTGGGATCAGCCCCAGCATTTT.

The chain is built from TRBV5-6 and TRBJ1-5, with D possibly matching TRBD1 (5 bases). The length of the CDR3 is 14 residues. Germline loops: CDR1 SGHDT, CDR2 YYEEEE. The V end was cut by 1 base, the J end by 5 bases, with 10 bases between. The CDR3 region is CASSLTGRDQPQHF. In DNA, the CDR3 is TGTGCCAGCAGCTTGACGGGGCGCGATCAGCCCCAGCATTTT. The full variable domain, completed using reference TRBV5-6 and TRBJ1-5, is DAGVTQSPTHLIKTRGQQVTLRCSPKSGHDTVSWYQQALGQGPQFIFQYYEEEERQRGNFPDRFSGHQFPNYSSELNVNALLLGDSALYLCASSLTGRDQPQHFGDGTRLSIL.

This clone was recorded a few times. This chain links TRBV14 with TRBJ1-5, with D perhaps matching TRBD1 (5 bases). The CDR3 spans 17 residues. CDR1 is SGHDN and CDR2 is FVKESK in the germline V gene. The germline V and J ends were trimmed by 3 bases and 6 bases, with 21 bases remaining between them. CDR3 DNA sequence: TGTGCCAGCAGCCAGGGGCTGAAGGGTTCTAAGTTTCAGCCCCAGCATTTT. This translates into CASSQGLKGSKFQPQHF.

This clone turned up a few times. The V gene is TRBV29-1, the J gene TRBJ2-6; D remains ambiguous. The germline CDR1 and CDR2 sequences are SQVTM and ANQGSEA. The CDR3 extends over 14 amino acids. V lost 4 bases and J lost 3, with 10 bases in between. CDR3 amino acids: CSVVPGFGANVLTF. CDR3 coding DNA: TGCAGCGTTGTTCCCGGGTTTGGGGCCAACGTCCTGACTTTC.

This chain connects TRBV7-9 to TRBJ2-1; D not resolved. Deletions cut 2 bases from V and 2 bases from J, with 10 bases between. Germline CDR1 is SEHNR and CDR2 is FQNEAQ (reference sequence). The CDR3 extends over 15 amino acids. The CDR3 DNA is TGTGCCAGCAGCTTATTTCGCCAGACCTACAATGAGCAGTTCTTC. Encoded protein: CASSLFRQTYNEQFF.

The table lists this clone with a few counts. This chain joins TRBV2 and TRBJ1-2, with D possibly TRBD1 on 5 matching bases. Germline V gene sequence: CDR1 SNHLY, CDR2 FYNNEI. V was cut by 7 bases and J by 6 bases, with 15 bases left in between. This CDR3 is 13 amino acids long. DNA for the CDR3: TGTGCCAGCACCCCGGGACGGTTACATGGCTACACCTTC. It is translated as CASTPGRLHGYTF.

This clone was seen more than once but under ten times. This rearrangement joins TRBV30 to TRBJ2-5, with TRBD1 matching 8 bases. Germline loops: CDR1 GTSNPN, CDR2 SVGIG (reference sequence). The V gene end was trimmed by 4 bases and the J gene end by 7 bases; junction bases not matched to a gene: 8. The length of the CDR3 is 13 residues. This CDR3 is CAWISDRAGTQYF. The DNA for the CDR3 is TGTGCCTGGATTTCGGACAGGGCGGGGACCCAGTACTTC.

This clone turned up a few times. This chain connects TRBV30 to TRBJ1-5, with a tentative D call TRBD1 (5 bases). Germline loops: CDR1 GTSNPN, CDR2 SVGIG (reference sequence). This CDR3 is built from 13 residues. Trimming pared 1 base from V and 3 bases from J, leaving 7 bases between. The CDR3 protein is CAWSDGANQPQHF. The CDR3 bases are TGTGCCTGGAGTGACGGGGCCAATCAGCCCCAGCATTTT.

The chain employs TRBV5-1 and TRBJ2-1, with 10 bases lining up with TRBD1. Germline V gene sequence: CDR1 SGHRS, CDR2 YFSETQ. The V and J ends lost 4 bases and 7 bases, in that order; junction bases with no gene match: 5. This CDR3 contains 14 residues. The CDR3 here is CASSRDRGQNEQFF. The CDR3 region has the DNA TGCGCCAGCAGCCGGGACAGGGGACAGAATGAGCAGTTCTTC.

This chain connects TRBV6-5 to TRBJ1-2; the match to TRBD1 covers 12 bases. CDR1 is MNHEY and CDR2 is SVGAGI in the germline V gene. The CDR3 loop spans 15 amino acids. The ends lost 5 bases at V and 6 bases at J; junction bases unmatched: 7. The CDR3 reads CASSLPGQGADGYTF. The DNA of the CDR3 is TGTGCCAGCAGTCTCCCGGGACAGGGGGCGGATGGCTACACCTTC.

This clone was detected only a few times. CDR3 in DNA: TGTGCCAGCAGTCATCCGGGACTAGCCCAGCCTGCCGATGAGCAGTTCTTC. Its protein is CASSHPGLAQPADEQFF. J is TRBJ2-1 and V is TRBV2, with 9 bases fitting TRBD2. This CDR3 has 17 residues. V was clipped by 5 bases and J by 8 bases; unmatched bases: 16. The germline V gene has CDR1 SNHLY and CDR2 FYNNEI.

J is TRBJ2-3 and V is TRBV23-1; tentative D call: TRBD2 (6 bases). TRBV23-1 is filed as an ORF, its function uncertain. This CDR3 has 17 amino acids. Trimming took 4 bases from V and 2 from J, leaving 19 bases between them. As DNA, the CDR3 is TGCGCCAGCAGTCCGGGACTCTCACCGCCTTACACAGATACGCAGTATTTT. It is translated as CASSPGLSPPYTDTQYF.

This clone was seen more than once but under ten times. The chain employs TRBV5-6 and TRBJ1-2; D is unresolved. In germline, CDR1 is SGHDT, CDR2 YYEEEE. Trimming left V 4 bases short and J 0 bases short, with 7 bases between. This CDR3 region has 13 residues. Here the CDR3 reads CASSLRANYGYTF. DNA for the CDR3: TGTGCCAGCAGCCTTCGCGCTAACTATGGCTACACCTTC. Filled out from reference TRBV5-6 and TRBJ1-2, the complete variable domain reads DAGVTQSPTHLIKTRGQQVTLRCSPKSGHDTVSWYQQALGQGPQFIFQYYEEEERQRGNFPDRFSGHQFPNYSSELNVNALLLGDSALYLCASSLRANYGYTFGSGTRLTVV.